Listed below are T cell receptor beta chains from one sample, sequenced in a study of neurological immune-mediated disorders. TCRdb reprocessed the 5' RACE reads via MiXCR and lists one record per CDR3 protein. Here the sample spans roughly 27,000 distinct CDR3 sequences, 2% to 2.5% being singletons. Sequenced: PBMCs. The receptors here all came from a woman aged 50 to 60 with multiple sclerosis. The CDR3 runs from the conserved cysteine through the conserved F or W. Fields, in order: V gene, clone size, D gene, J gene, CDR3 DNA, CDR3 protein. The D gene is left open where the match is weak. The listing skips clone size in some rows; elsewhere it reads once, few, many or a size class.

TRBV5-1	NA	NA	TRBJ1-1	TGCGCCAGCAGCTTGGAAGGGCTTGGTGAAGCTTTCTTT	CASSLEGLGEAFF
TRBV6-5	many	NA	TRBJ2-5	TGTGCCAGCAGTCCTACCGGGACGTGGGCCCAGTACTTC	CASSPTGTWAQYF
TRBV10-3	many	NA	TRBJ1-5	TGTGCCATCAGTGCCGGGAATCAGCCCCAGCATTTT	CAISAGNQPQHF
TRBV5-5	NA	NA	TRBJ2-1	TGTGCCAGCAGCGAAGGAGGGGGGGTCAGGTACAATGAGCAGTTCTTC	CASSEGGGVRYNEQFF
TRBV7-9	many	NA	TRBJ1-6	TGTGCCAGCAGCCAAACAGGCTCACCCCTCCACTTT	CASSQTGSPLHF
TRBV20-1	many	TRBD1	TRBJ1-5	TGCAGTACCATCTACCAGACAGGGGGACGCAATCAGCCCCAGCATTTT	CSTIYQTGGRNQPQHF
TRBV12-3/TRBV12-4	many	NA	TRBJ2-2	TGTGCCAGCAGTTTGGTAGGAGTCGGGGAGCTGTTTTTT	CASSLVGVGELFF
TRBV20-1	few	TRBD2	TRBJ2-2	TGCAGTGCTAGTAGATTCCGACTAGCGGGGGACACCGGGGAGCTGTTTTTT	CSASRFRLAGDTGELFF
TRBV14	once	NA	TRBJ2-7	TGTGCCAGCAGCGGCAGTGGGGCGAGGGGTGGAATCTACGAGCAGTACTTC	CASSGSGARGGIYEQYF
TRBV20-1	medium-sized	NA	TRBJ2-3	TGCAGTGTTAGGTCAGGGACAGATACGCAGTATTTT	CSVRSGTDTQYF
TRBV12-3/TRBV12-4	many	NA	TRBJ1-1	TGTGCCAGCAGTCCCAGTTTTAACACTGAAGCTTTCTTT	CASSPSFNTEAFF
TRBV29-1	many	NA	TRBJ1-2	TGCAGCGTTGAAGAAGGTGGCTACACCTTC	CSVEEGGYTF
TRBV7-9	many	NA	TRBJ2-6	TGTGCCAGCAATTGGGGTCCCAGCTCTGGGGCCAACGTCCTGACTTTC	CASNWGPSSGANVLTF
TRBV20-1	many	NA	TRBJ1-5	TGCAGTGCTAGAAGCTTCGACAGAAATCAGCCCCAGCATTTT	CSARSFDRNQPQHF
TRBV9	many	NA	TRBJ1-3	TGTGCCAGCAGCGTAGGGACAGTTCCCGGAAACACCATATATTTT	CASSVGTVPGNTIYF
TRBV20-1	medium-sized	NA	TRBJ1-1	TGCAGTACTTCCCTCCGGGCTAGAGAGCCTGGAGCTTTCTTT	CSTSLRAREPGAFF
TRBV20-1	many	TRBD2	TRBJ2-5	TGCAGTGCAAGCGGGGGTGAAGGCGAAGAGACCCAGTACTTC	CSASGGEGEETQYF
TRBV20-1	many	NA	TRBJ2-3	TGCAGTGCTCCGGATGGGCCAGATACGCAGTATTTT	CSAPDGPDTQYF
TRBV11-2	NA	NA	TRBJ2-5	TGTGCCAGCAGCTTAGGTTTCTCTGAGACCCAGTACTTC	CASSLGFSETQYF
TRBV11-3	many	TRBD1	TRBJ1-1	TGTGCCAGCAGCCCCATCGGACAGGGAGTCTTTGGAGCTTTCTTT	CASSPIGQGVFGAFF
TRBV5-1	NA	NA	TRBJ1-1	TGCGCCAGCAGCCCTACCCCGATTTTGGGGACTGAAGCTTTCTTT	CASSPTPILGTEAFF
TRBV4-3	many	NA	TRBJ2-1	TGCGCCAGCAGCCAAGATTTTACGGGGTTAAGGGAGCAGTTCTTC	CASSQDFTGLREQFF
TRBV7-2	medium-sized	NA	TRBJ2-7	TGTGCCAGCAGCTTGGTGGACGGGGAGCAGTACTTC	CASSLVDGEQYF
TRBV20-1	many	TRBD1	TRBJ1-6	TGCAGTGCCCGATATCAGGGGGTTAATAATTCACCCCTCCACTTT	CSARYQGVNNSPLHF
TRBV5-1	NA	TRBD1	TRBJ1-1	TGCGCCAGCAGCGAACGACAGGGGGCCCCGGTTGGCACTGAAGCTTTCTTT	CASSERQGAPVGTEAFF
TRBV6-2/TRBV6-3	many	TRBD1	TRBJ1-5	TGTGCCAGCAGCTCTCCTCGGGGACAGGGATTGGTTCAGCCCCAGAATTTT	CASSSPRGQGLVQPQNF
TRBV5-1	many	TRBD2	TRBJ2-7	TGCGCCAGCAGCTTGGGGCCTAGCGGGGCCTACGAGCAGTACTTC	CASSLGPSGAYEQYF
TRBV28	many	TRBD2	TRBJ2-7	TGTGCCAGCAGTTTTCCTAGCGGGCTAACCTACGAGCAGTACTTC	CASSFPSGLTYEQYF
TRBV12-3/TRBV12-4	many	NA	TRBJ1-6	TGTGCCAGCACCATAAATAATTCACCCCTCCACTTT	CASTINNSPLHF
TRBV7-6	many	NA	TRBJ1-6	TGTGCCAGCAGCTTAGGGCAGGGAAGTTCACCCCTCCACTTT	CASSLGQGSSPLHF
TRBV20-1	many	NA	TRBJ2-7	TGCAGTGCTAGAGGGAAGGACTTTTCCTACGAGCAGTACTTC	CSARGKDFSYEQYF
TRBV6-4	many	TRBD2	TRBJ2-1	TGTGCCAGCAGTGGGGGACTAATCAGTGAGCAGTTCTTC	CASSGGLISEQFF
TRBV11-2	many	NA	TRBJ1-2	TGTGCCAGCAGCTTATGGGAGGGAAGTTATGGCTACACCTTC	CASSLWEGSYGYTF
TRBV5-4	NA	NA	TRBJ2-1	TGTGCCAGCAGCCCGACTAACCCGGACTCCTACAATGAGCAGTTCTTC	CASSPTNPDSYNEQFF
TRBV14	many	NA	TRBJ2-1	TGTGCCAGCAGCCAAGATTCAGGTAGTGGAATATACAATGAGCAGTTCTTC	CASSQDSGSGIYNEQFF
TRBV7-3	many	NA	TRBJ1-3	TGTGCCAGCAGCTCGGACAACGGAAACACCATATATTTT	CASSSDNGNTIYF
TRBV30	many	NA	TRBJ1-5	TGTGCCTGGAGTTCACTTCTCGAAGGCAATCAGCCCCAGAATTTT	CAWSSLLEGNQPQNF
TRBV5-1	many	TRBD1	TRBJ1-2	TGCGCCAGCAGCTTGGCCGGGACAGGCAACTATGGCTACACCTTC	CASSLAGTGNYGYTF
TRBV10-3	many	NA	TRBJ2-5	TGTGCCATCAGACGCGACCAACAAGAGACCCAGTACTTC	CAIRRDQQETQYF
TRBV3-1	many	NA	TRBJ2-7	TGTGCCAGCAGCCAGCACTACGAGCAGTACTTC	CASSQHYEQYF
TRBV9	medium-sized	TRBD1	TRBJ1-5	TGTGCCAGCAGCTCGCGACAGGGGTATAGCAATCAGCCCCAGCATTTT	CASSSRQGYSNQPQHF
TRBV12-3/TRBV12-4	many	NA	TRBJ2-7	TGTGCCAGCAGTTTCGGGCCCTCCTACGAGCAGTACTTC	CASSFGPSYEQYF
TRBV11-2	NA	NA	TRBJ2-3	TGTGCCAGCAGCAATCCTTGGCGGGTAGATACGCAGTATTTT	CASSNPWRVDTQYF
TRBV5-1	many	TRBD1	TRBJ2-3	TGCGCCAGCAGCTTTAATCCGGGACAGGGTAAAGGCACAGATACGCAGTATTTT	CASSFNPGQGKGTDTQYF
TRBV5-6	many	TRBD2	TRBJ2-7	TGTGCCAGCAGCCCTAGGACTAGCTCCTACGAGCAGTACTTC	CASSPRTSSYEQYF
TRBV4-2	many	NA	TRBJ2-7	TGTGCCAGCAGCCAAGATCTCTTTCCCTCATACGAGCAGTACTTC	CASSQDLFPSYEQYF
TRBV12-3/TRBV12-4	many	NA	TRBJ2-2	TGTGCCAGCAGATCGGCGCGCAGGGTTACCGGGGAGCTGTTTTTT	CASRSARRVTGELFF
TRBV27	many	NA	TRBJ2-5	TGTGCCAGCAGTGGCGGGACCGAGACCCAGTACTTC	CASSGGTETQYF
TRBV3-1	NA	NA	TRBJ1-2	TGTGCCAGCCGGGGGGGAGCACATGGCTACACCTTC	CASRGGAHGYTF
TRBV20-1	many	TRBD2	TRBJ2-7	TGCAGTGCTAGCCCAGTAGCGGGATCGATTTCCTACGAGCAGTACTTC	CSASPVAGSISYEQYF